The subject of this entry is one T cell receptor beta chain. This record comes from a study of blood T cell repertoires in COVID-19. On the study more broadly: COVID-19 samples collected from the United States, Italy and Spain covered acute and convalescent phases. T cells, B-cell-depleted T cells, or PBMCs supplied cDNA or gDNA.

Original processing methods: Amplification from reference gene primers served as the basis for estimated nucleated cell counts. Data came from immunoSEQ multiplex PCR; TCRdb stores just in-frame clones and leaves some out. V, J and clone size reflect that table, while D and trimming were determined from the DNA. The sample contains under 13,000 clones, 87% of which appear only once. The sample was peripheral blood. The receptor comes from a man aged 25-40 years with active or convalescent COVID-19.

The CDR3 region is CASSLAPPGGGNYNEQFF. CDR3 DNA sequence: TGTGCCAGCAGCTTAGCCCCCCCCGGGGGAGGGAACTACAATGAGCAGTTCTTC. This rearrangement joins TRBV11-2 to TRBJ2-1; 7 bases fit TRBD2. With V trimmed by 1 base and J by 3 bases, 12 bases remained unmatched. Germline V gene sequence: CDR1 SGHAT, CDR2 FQNNGV. There are 18 residues in the CDR3. Full variable domain (remainder filled in from reference TRBV11-2 and TRBJ2-1): EAGVAQSPRYKIIEKRQSVAFWCNPISGHATLYWYQQILGQGPKLLIQFQNNGVVDDSQLPKDRFSAERLKGVDSTLKIQPAKLEDSAVYLCASSLAPPGGGNYNEQFFGPGTRLTVL.